The sequence of this T cell receptor beta chain was determined in a study of control samples from healthy donors and cancer patients. Profiling relied on immunoSEQ multiplex PCR, and the TCRdb table lists in-frame clones only, not all of them. The sample includes 100,000 to 150,000 clones, more than 70% seen only once; the top ten take 2.9%. The receptor was isolated from a man aged 60-69 years in good health. What was sequenced was blood.

As DNA, the CDR3 is TGTGCCTGGAGTGAGTTAGTCTCTGGAAACACCATATATTTT. It translates to CAWSELVSGNTIYF. This chain connects TRBV30 to TRBJ1-3; D is undetermined. Trimming shortened V by 1 base and J by 0 bases, and 7 bases separated the two germline ends. The germline CDR1 and CDR2 sequences are GTSNPN and SVGIG (reference sequence). The length of the CDR3 is 14 residues.